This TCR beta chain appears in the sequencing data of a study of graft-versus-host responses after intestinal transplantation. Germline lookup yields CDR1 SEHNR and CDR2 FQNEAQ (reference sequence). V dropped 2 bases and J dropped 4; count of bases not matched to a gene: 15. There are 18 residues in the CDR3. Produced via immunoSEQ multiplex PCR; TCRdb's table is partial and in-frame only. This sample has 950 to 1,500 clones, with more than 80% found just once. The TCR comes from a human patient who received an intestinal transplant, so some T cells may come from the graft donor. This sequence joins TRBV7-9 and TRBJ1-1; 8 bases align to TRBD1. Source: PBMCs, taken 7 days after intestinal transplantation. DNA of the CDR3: TGTGCCAGCAGCTTACCCGGGACAGGTCTTGGTAGCGGCACTGAAGCTTTCTTT. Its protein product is CASSLPGTGLGSGTEAFF. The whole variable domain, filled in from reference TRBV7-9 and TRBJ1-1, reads DTGVSQNPRHKITKRGQNVTFRCDPISEHNRLYWYRQTLGQGPEFLTYFQNEAQLEKSRLLSDRFSAERPKGSFSTLEIQRTEQGDSAMYLCASSLPGTGLGSGTEAFFGQGTRLTVV.